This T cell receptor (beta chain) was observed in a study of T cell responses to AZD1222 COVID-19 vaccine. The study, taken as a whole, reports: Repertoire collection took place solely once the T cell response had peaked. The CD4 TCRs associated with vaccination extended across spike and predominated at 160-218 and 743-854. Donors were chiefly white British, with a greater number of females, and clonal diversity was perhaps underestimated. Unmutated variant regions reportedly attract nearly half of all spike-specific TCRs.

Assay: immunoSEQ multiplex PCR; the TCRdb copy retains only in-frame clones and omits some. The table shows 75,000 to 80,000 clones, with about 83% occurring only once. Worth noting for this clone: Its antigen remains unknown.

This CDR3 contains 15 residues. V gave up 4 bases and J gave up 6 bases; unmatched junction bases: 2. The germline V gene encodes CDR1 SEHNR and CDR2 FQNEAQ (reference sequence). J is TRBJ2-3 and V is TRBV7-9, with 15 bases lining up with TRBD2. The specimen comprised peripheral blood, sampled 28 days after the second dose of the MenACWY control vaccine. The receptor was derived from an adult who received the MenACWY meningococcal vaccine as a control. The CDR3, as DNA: TGTGCCAGCAGCTCAGGACTAGCGGGGGGGGATACGCAGTATTTT. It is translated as CASSSGLAGGDTQYF.